Shown below are 27 T cell receptor beta chains from a single sample sequenced in a study of Tregs in tolerant kidney transplant recipients. Method: immunoSEQ multiplex PCR; TCRdb's copy keeps in-frame clones and lacks some. The table lists about 240,000 clones, about 80% of them singletons. Specimen: CD4+ T cells from blood. Every receptor here comes from a human donor in good health.

The chain is built from TRBV6-5 and TRBJ1-2; 8 bases map to TRBD1. The germline V gene has CDR1 MNHEY and CDR2 SVGAGI. This CDR3 comprises 16 residues. The J segment lost 6 bases and the V segment lost 2 bases, leaving 11 bases of the junction unmatched. CDR3 bases: TGTGCCAGCAGTTACGGCCGGACAGGGAGTGGGGATGGCTACACCTTC. It yields the protein CASSYGRTGSGDGYTF.

This clone appeared a single time. The chain employs TRBV18 and TRBJ1-1; D call uncertain. Germline values: CDR1 KGHSH, CDR2 LQKENI. Deletions cut 6 bases from V and 1 base from J, with 12 bases between. There are 14 residues in the CDR3. The CDR3 loop is CASSSGLTNTEAFF. The CDR3 bases are TGTGCCAGCTCTTCAGGACTCACGAACACTGAAGCTTTCTTT.

The J gene is TRBJ2-2, the V gene TRBV7-3; 7 bases map to TRBD2. This CDR3 is built from 15 residues. Per the germline V gene, CDR1 is SGHTA and CDR2 is FQGTGA. V shed 2 bases, J shed 5 bases, and the junction held 5 bases outside the gene matches. The CDR3 coding sequence is TGTGCCAGCAGCTTATTGACGCGGGGGACCGGGGAGCTGTTTTTT. Amino acids: CASSLLTRGTGELFF.

This chain joins TRBV11-2 and TRBJ1-5; D remains ambiguous. The V end was cut by 2 bases, the J end by 6 bases, with 11 bases between. The germline CDR1 and CDR2 sequences are SGHAT and FQNNGV. CDR3 length equals 14 residues. The CDR3 nucleotides read TGTGCCAGCAGCTTACTCGGTAACGGTCAGCCCCAGCATTTT. This gives the protein CASSLLGNGQPQHF. The full variable domain, its missing parts supplied by reference TRBV11-2 and TRBJ1-5, is EAGVAQSPRYKIIEKRQSVAFWCNPISGHATLYWYQQILGQGPKLLIQFQNNGVVDDSQLPKDRFSAERLKGVDSTLKIQPAKLEDSAVYLCASSLLGNGQPQHFGDGTRLSIL.

The chain recombines TRBV5-6 with TRBJ1-4; tentative D call: TRBD1 (5 bases). CDR3 size: 14 residues. The germline CDR1 and CDR2 sequences are SGHDT and YYEEEE. Trimming pared 3 bases from V and 4 bases from J, leaving 10 bases between. This CDR3 is CASSSRQLNEKLFF. CDR3 in DNA: TGTGCCAGCAGCTCCCGACAGCTTAATGAAAAACTGTTTTTT.

As DNA, the CDR3 is TGTGCCAGCAGCCAAGTCGGGGGCCCGTATAATTCACCCCTCCACTTT. It codes for CASSQVGGPYNSPLHF. This sequence joins TRBV14 and TRBJ1-6, with a weak D call TRBD1 (6 bases). Trimming stripped 1 base from V and 4 bases from J, with 11 bases between. Germline CDR1 SGHDN, CDR2 FVKESK. The CDR3 has 16 amino acids.

The chain uses TRBV30 and TRBJ2-1; 8 nucleotides align to TRBD2. This CDR3 contains 15 residues. Germline loops: CDR1 GTSNPN, CDR2 SVGIG (reference sequence). Trimming removed 2 bases from V and 4 bases from J; junction bases left unmatched: 7. This CDR3 is CAWSSGSNWYNEQFF. The CDR3 nucleotides are TGTGCCTGGAGTAGCGGGAGTAATTGGTACAATGAGCAGTTCTTC.

This sequence joins TRBV7-9 and TRBJ1-4, with D unresolved. Germline CDR1 and CDR2: SEHNR and FQNEAQ (reference sequence). The CDR3 runs to 12 residues. The V gene lost 2 bases and the J gene lost 11 bases, with 9 bases spanning the gap. The CDR3 reads CASSLRASKLFF. CDR3 in DNA: TGTGCCAGCAGCTTAAGAGCCTCGAAACTGTTTTTT.

A remark on this clone: One junction end disagrees with the germline gene, perhaps due to a read error. The chain joins TRBV15 to TRBJ1-1; D gene unclear. The germline gives CDR1 LNHNV, CDR2 YYDKDF (reference sequence). The CDR3 loop spans 15 amino acids. CDR3 DNA: TGTGCCACCAGCAGAGGCAGTCCCCGGAACACTGAAGCTTCCTTT. It yields the protein CATSRGSPRNTEASF.

This sequence joins TRBV5-4 and TRBJ1-4; 9 nucleotides align to TRBD1. Germline values: CDR1 SGHNT, CDR2 YYREEE (reference sequence). Trimming took 4 bases from V and 8 from J; bases not matched to a gene: 6. The CDR3 has 14 amino acids. CDR3 sequence reads: CASSRDRVREKLFF. The CDR3, as DNA: TGTGCCAGCAGCCGGGACAGGGTTCGAGAAAAACTGTTTTTT.

This clone was detected a few times. The V gene is TRBV4-1, the J gene TRBJ2-2; 9 bases line up with TRBD2. Germline lookup yields CDR1 MGHRA and CDR2 YSYEKL. The length of the CDR3 is 17 residues. Trimming cost V 4 bases and J 2 bases; bases outside gene matches: 8. CDR3 sequence (DNA): TGCGCCAGCAGCCCCAGAAGCGGGGGGCCAAACACCGGGGAGCTGTTTTTT. It translates to CASSPRSGGPNTGELFF.

In this sample, this clone turned up a few times. The V call is TRBV7-9, the J call TRBJ1-4; D call uncertain. CDR3 length equals 13 residues. The V gene lost 1 base and the J gene lost 5 bases, with 5 bases spanning the gap. Germline V CDR1 and CDR2: SEHNR, FQNEAQ (reference sequence). Here the CDR3 DNA reads TGTGCCAGCAGCTTAGGGTACAATGAAAAACTGTTTTTT. Protein product: CASSLGYNEKLFF. The full variable domain, with the rest looked up from reference TRBV7-9 and TRBJ1-4, is DTGVSQNPRHKITKRGQNVTFRCDPISEHNRLYWYRQTLGQGPEFLTYFQNEAQLEKSRLLSDRFSAERPKGSFSTLEIQRTEQGDSAMYLCASSLGYNEKLFFGSGTQLSVL.

In its sample, this clone was seen once. The rearrangement joins TRBV11-3 to TRBJ2-5; D not certain. The closer fit of TRBJ2-7 to the DNA end suggests the J call may be wrong. The CDR3 contains 15 residues. The germline CDR1 and CDR2 sequences are SGHNT and YENEEA. The CDR3 nucleotides read TGTGCCAGCAGCACCCGGCCCGTGCCAGCCTACGAGCAGTACTTC. This translates into CASSTRPVPAYEQYF.

The chain links TRBV5-6 to TRBJ2-7; 7 positions agree with TRBD1. V gave up 4 bases and J gave up 0 bases; unmatched junction bases: 7. The CDR3 covers 15 residues. CDR1 and CDR2 from the germline V gene are SGHDT and YYEEEE. CDR3 DNA: TGTGCCAGCAGCCTACCCGACAGGGACTCCTACGAGCAGTACTTC. Translated, it gives CASSLPDRDSYEQYF.

The rearrangement joins TRBV4-1 to TRBJ1-1; D remains ambiguous. CDR3 length equals 13 residues. The germline gives CDR1 MGHRA, CDR2 YSYEKL. V was shortened by 5 bases and J by 0 bases, with 7 bases between the two germline ends. DNA of the CDR3: TGCGCCAGCAGCTCCAGTATGAACACTGAAGCTTTCTTT. Protein sequence: CASSSSMNTEAFF.

The chain carries TRBV7-9 and TRBJ2-7; 7 bases map to TRBD1. The CDR3 is made up of 13 amino acids. After removal of 4 bases from V and 8 bases from J, the junction contained 8 bases not matched to a gene. Per the germline V gene, CDR1 is SEHNR and CDR2 is FQNEAQ (reference sequence). CDR3 DNA: TGTGCCAGCAGCTCCGGGACAGTCGGCAAGCAGTACTTC. Protein product: CASSSGTVGKQYF.

The rearrangement uses TRBV5-1 and TRBJ2-2, with a tentative D call TRBD1 (5 bases). Germline assignment: CDR1 SGHRS and CDR2 YFSETQ. The CDR3 contains 17 residues. Trimming stripped 0 bases from V and 2 bases from J, with 14 bases between. In DNA, the CDR3 is TGCGCCAGCAGCTTGGGGGGCCGGGCCCTCAACACCGGGGAGCTGTTTTTT. Translation gives CASSLGGRALNTGELFF.

This chain uses TRBV2 with TRBJ1-1; 10 positions match TRBD1. The CDR3 length is 14 residues. The germline CDR1 and CDR2 sequences are SNHLY and FYNNEI. V lost 5 bases and J lost 3; bases outside the gene matches: 3. CDR3: CASSSTGGYTEAFF. The CDR3 DNA reads as TGTGCCAGCAGTTCGACAGGGGGCTACACTGAAGCTTTCTTT.

The V call is TRBV15, the J call TRBJ2-2, with 7 positions matching TRBD2. CDR3 length: 14 amino acids. J gave up 6 bases and V 0 bases, and 1 base lay outside the gene matches. Germline V gene lookup returns CDR1 LNHNV and CDR2 YYDKDF (reference sequence). CDR3 DNA: TGTGCCACCAGCAGAGACACTAGCGCCGGGGAGCTGTTTTTT. Translated, it gives CATSRDTSAGELFF.

The V call is TRBV5-1, the J call TRBJ1-1; D is possibly TRBD1 (5 bases). Trimming shortened V by 0 bases and J by 1 base, and 10 bases separated the two germline ends. CDR1 and CDR2 (germline): SGHRS, YFSETQ. The CDR3 extends over 15 amino acids. Written as DNA, the CDR3 is TGCGCCAGCAGCTTGGCCGGGGGTACGAACACTGAAGCTTTCTTT. It specifies CASSLAGGTNTEAFF.

To note about this clone: This sample includes further DNA sequences coding for the same CDR3. CDR3 DNA sequence: TGCGCCAGCAGCTTGGGTATGGGACAGGGGGCCTACAATGAGCAGTTCTTC. This codes for CASSLGMGQGAYNEQFF. The chain recombines TRBV5-1 with TRBJ2-1; 11 bases align to TRBD1. This CDR3 is built from 17 residues. The germline V gene has CDR1 SGHRS and CDR2 YFSETQ. V gave up 0 bases and J gave up 2 bases; unmatched junction bases: 4.

This clone was picked up one time. The V and J genes are TRBV11-3 and TRBJ2-3, with D perhaps matching TRBD2 (5 bases). V shed 1 base and J shed 6 bases, with 8 bases lying between them. Germline lookup yields CDR1 SGHNT and CDR2 YENEEA. The CDR3 spans 13 residues. Here the CDR3 reads CASSLGGSDTQYF. Here the CDR3 DNA reads TGTGCCAGCAGCTTAGGTGGGAGCGATACGCAGTATTTT.

V usage is TRBV11-2 and J usage is TRBJ2-5; no firm D call. Judging by the DNA end, TRBJ2-7 fits better; the J call may be wrong. This CDR3 has 13 amino acids. In germline, CDR1 is SGHAT, CDR2 FQNNGV. DNA for the CDR3: TGTGCCAGCAGCTTAGATAGGTGGGACGAGCAGTACTTC. Translation: CASSLDRWDEQYF.

The chain recombines TRBV14 with TRBJ1-3; no clear D gene. Trimming left V 4 bases short and J 2 bases short, with 12 bases between. CDR1 is SGHDN and CDR2 is FVKESK in the germline V gene. The CDR3 runs to 15 residues. CDR3 bases: TGTGCCAGCAGCCCAGTGGGTTCGACTGGAAACACCATATATTTT. Translating it yields CASSPVGSTGNTIYF.

The J gene is TRBJ1-1, the V gene TRBV10-1; D is perhaps TRBD1 (6 bases). From germline, CDR1 is WNHNN and CDR2 SYGVQD (reference sequence). V shed 2 bases and J shed 7 bases, with 11 bases lying between them. The CDR3 loop spans 13 amino acids. This CDR3 is CASSERDRREAFF. CDR3 in DNA: TGCGCCAGCAGTGAGCGAGACAGGCGTGAAGCTTTCTTT.

V gene TRBV27 combines with J gene TRBJ2-7; 10 bases align to TRBD1. The CDR3 runs to 15 residues. Germline V gene data show CDR1 as MNHEY and CDR2 as SMNVEV (reference sequence). Trimming at V came to 4 bases and at J to 3 bases, leaving 6 bases not matched to a gene. The CDR3 DNA reads TGTGCCAGCAGTTACGGGGGACAGGGGCTCTACGAGCAGTACTTC. It codes for CASSYGGQGLYEQYF.

The chain is built from TRBV7-9 and TRBJ1-5, with D unclear. The germline gives CDR1 SEHNR, CDR2 FQNEAQ (reference sequence). Deletions cut 4 bases from V and 5 bases from J, with 9 bases between. The CDR3 contains 13 residues. The CDR3 protein is CASSSEVDQPQHF. DNA for the CDR3: TGTGCCAGCAGCTCCGAGGTTGATCAGCCCCAGCATTTT. Together with reference TRBV7-9 and TRBJ1-5, the CDR3 gives the full variable domain: DTGVSQNPRHKITKRGQNVTFRCDPISEHNRLYWYRQTLGQGPEFLTYFQNEAQLEKSRLLSDRFSAERPKGSFSTLEIQRTEQGDSAMYLCASSSEVDQPQHFGDGTRLSIL.